This TCR beta chain was profiled in a study of OX40 agonist ivuxolimab in advanced cancers. Study at large: Patients were dosed with the agonistic anti-OX40 (CD134) antibody ivuxolimab. Partial responses were achieved by three patients, one with hepatocellular carcinoma and two with cutaneous melanoma. Study-wide findings and caveats: The specificity for antigen of the expanded peripheral T cells was not determined.

This table comes from immunoSEQ multiplex PCR, and its TCRdb copy is limited to in-frame clones, with some not included. This repertoire shows roughly 12,000 clones, more than 75% found once; its top ten account for approximately 49%. The CDR3 sequence is 15 residues long. Germline V gives CDR1 MDHEN, CDR2 SYDVKM. Trimming cost V 3 bases and J 6 bases; bases outside gene matches: 8. Turning to this clone: Its antigen is unidentified.

The starting material was CD4+ or CD8+ T cells sorted from blood, obtained in a trial of the OX40 agonist ivuxolimab. This receptor was identified in an adult with an advanced solid tumor such as melanoma, head and neck, liver or kidney cancer. The chain combines TRBV28 with TRBJ2-7; 10 positions match TRBD2. The CDR3 loop reads CASSFGLAGVFEQYF. CDR3 DNA sequence: TGTGCCAGCAGTTTTGGTCTAGCGGGAGTATTCGAGCAGTACTTC.